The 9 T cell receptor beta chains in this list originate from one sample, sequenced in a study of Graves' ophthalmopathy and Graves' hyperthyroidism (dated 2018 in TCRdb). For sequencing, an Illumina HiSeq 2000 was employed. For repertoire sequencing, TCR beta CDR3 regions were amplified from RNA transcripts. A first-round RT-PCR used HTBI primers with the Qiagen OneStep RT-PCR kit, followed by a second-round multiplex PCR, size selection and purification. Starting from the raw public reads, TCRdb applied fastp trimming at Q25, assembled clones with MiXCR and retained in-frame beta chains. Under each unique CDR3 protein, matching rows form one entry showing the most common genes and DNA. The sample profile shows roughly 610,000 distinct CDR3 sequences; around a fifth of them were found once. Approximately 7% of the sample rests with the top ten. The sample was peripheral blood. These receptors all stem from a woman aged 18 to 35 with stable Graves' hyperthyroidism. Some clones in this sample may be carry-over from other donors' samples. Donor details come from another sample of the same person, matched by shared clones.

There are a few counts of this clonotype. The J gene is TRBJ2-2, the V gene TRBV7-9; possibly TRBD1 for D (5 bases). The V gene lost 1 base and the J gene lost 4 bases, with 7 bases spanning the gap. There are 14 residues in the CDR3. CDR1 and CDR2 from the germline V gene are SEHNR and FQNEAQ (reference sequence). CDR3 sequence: CASSLEQATGELFF. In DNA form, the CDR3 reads TGTGCCAGCAGCTTAGAACAGGCCACCGGGGAGCTGTTTTTT.

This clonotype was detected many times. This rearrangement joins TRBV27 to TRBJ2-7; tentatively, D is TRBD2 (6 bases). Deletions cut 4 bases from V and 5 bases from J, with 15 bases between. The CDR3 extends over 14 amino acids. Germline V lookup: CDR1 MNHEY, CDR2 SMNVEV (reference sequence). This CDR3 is CASSSGLGLDEQYF. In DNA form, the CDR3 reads TGTGCCAGCAGTTCGGGACTGGGATTGGACGAGCAGTACTTC.

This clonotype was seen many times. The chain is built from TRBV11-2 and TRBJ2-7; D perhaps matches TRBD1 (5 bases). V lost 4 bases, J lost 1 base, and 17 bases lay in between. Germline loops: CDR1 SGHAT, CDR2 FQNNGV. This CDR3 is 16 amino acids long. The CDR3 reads CASSSVKFQGSYEQYF. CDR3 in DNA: TGTGCCAGCAGCTCCGTTAAGTTTCAGGGTTCCTACGAGCAGTACTTC. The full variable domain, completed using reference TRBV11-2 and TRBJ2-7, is EAGVAQSPRYKIIEKRQSVAFWCNPISGHATLYWYQQILGQGPKLLIQFQNNGVVDDSQLPKDRFSAERLKGVDSTLKIQPAKLEDSAVYLCASSSVKFQGSYEQYFGPGTRLTVT.

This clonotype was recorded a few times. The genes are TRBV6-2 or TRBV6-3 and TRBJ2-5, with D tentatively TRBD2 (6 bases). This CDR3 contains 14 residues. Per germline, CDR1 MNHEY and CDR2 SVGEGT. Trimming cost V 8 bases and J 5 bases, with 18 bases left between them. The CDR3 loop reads CASGPGGVLETQYF. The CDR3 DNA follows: TGTGCCAGCGGACCCGGCGGGGTTTTGGAGACCCAGTACTTC.

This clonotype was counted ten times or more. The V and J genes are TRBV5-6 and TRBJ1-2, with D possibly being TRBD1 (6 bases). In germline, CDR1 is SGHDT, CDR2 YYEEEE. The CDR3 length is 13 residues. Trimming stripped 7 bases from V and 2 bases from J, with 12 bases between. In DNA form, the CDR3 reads TGTGCCAGCCTTGAGGGACAAAACTATGGCTACACCTTC. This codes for CASLEGQNYGYTF.

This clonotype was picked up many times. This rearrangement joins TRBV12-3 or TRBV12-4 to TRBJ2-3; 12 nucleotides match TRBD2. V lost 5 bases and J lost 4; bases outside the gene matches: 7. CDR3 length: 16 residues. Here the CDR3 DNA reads TGTGCCAGCAGTCTCGGACTAGCGGGGTTGGCAGATACGCAGTATTTT. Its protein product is CASSLGLAGLADTQYF.

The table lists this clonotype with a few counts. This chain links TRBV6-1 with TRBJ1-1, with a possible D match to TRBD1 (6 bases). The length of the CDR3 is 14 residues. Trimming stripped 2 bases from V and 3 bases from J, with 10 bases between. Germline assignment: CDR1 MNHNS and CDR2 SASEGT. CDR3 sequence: CASSEWGADTEAFF. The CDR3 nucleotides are TGTGCCAGCAGTGAATGGGGGGCTGACACTGAAGCTTTCTTT.

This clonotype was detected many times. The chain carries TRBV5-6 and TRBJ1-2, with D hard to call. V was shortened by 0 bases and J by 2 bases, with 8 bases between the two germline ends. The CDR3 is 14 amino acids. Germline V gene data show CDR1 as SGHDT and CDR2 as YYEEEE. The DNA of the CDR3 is TGTGCCAGCAGCTTGGAGGATCGCAACTATGGCTACACCTTC. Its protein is CASSLEDRNYGYTF.

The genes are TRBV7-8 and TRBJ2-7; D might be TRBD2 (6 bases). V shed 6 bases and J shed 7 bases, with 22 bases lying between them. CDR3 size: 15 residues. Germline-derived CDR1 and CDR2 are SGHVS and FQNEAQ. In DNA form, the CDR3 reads TGTGCCAGCAGTGCCGACCGGGGGACGCGGTGGGAGCAGTACTTC. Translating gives CASSADRGTRWEQYF. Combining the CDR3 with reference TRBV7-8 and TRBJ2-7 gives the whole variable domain GAGVSQSPRYKVAKRGQDVALRCDPISGHVSLFWYQQALGQGPEFLTYFQNEAQLDKSGLPSDRFFAERPEGSVSTLKIQRTQQEDSAVYLCASSADRGTRWEQYFGPGTRLTVT.